A selection of T cell receptor beta chains follows, all from one sample in a study of blood T cells in healthy people across ages. TCRdb re-called the 5' RACE reads with MiXCR, one entry per CDR3 protein. The sample lists some 1.4 million distinct CDR3 sequences; approximately 42% were seen once. The sequencing sample was made of blood. Source of these receptors: a woman aged 18 to 35 in good health. The CDR3 runs from the conserved cysteine through the conserved F or W.

v_call cdr3_aa
TRBV29-1 CSVEPLAARRETQYF
TRBV7-2 CASSYRRGTEAFF
TRBV28 CASSFRLKEAYEQYF
TRBV12-3/TRBV12-4 CASTPRGRVEQYF
TRBV6-1 CASNWGSPSYEQYF
TRBV20-1 CSVAEASGRRETQYF
TRBV29-1 CSVEDSFSSFNEQYF
TRBV7-2 CASSPDRAGVYEQYF
TRBV7-8 CASSTDDRGYTEAFF
TRBV27 CASSLTGQGNEQYF
TRBV20-1 CSARATGQTTYEQYF
TRBV11-2 CASSLGGRNSPLHF
TRBV29-1 CSVGDRGLSAEQYF
TRBV5-1 CASDSGTGSHYGYTF
TRBV20-1 CSASLNSGANVLTF
TRBV12-3/TRBV12-4 CASAGYGNQPQHF
TRBV5-6 CASRIRAGSYNEQFF
TRBV28 CASSQFKAKNIQYF
TRBV4-1 CASSQAGQSSYEQYF
TRBV4-2 CASSQDNEDYEQYF
TRBV2 CASRQTSGGRADTQYF
TRBV27 CASSPTGGNGEQYF
TRBV20-1 CSASSPDWNEQYF
TRBV29-1 CSCYATGRVEYF
TRBV20-1 CSARLPQAASYEQYF
TRBV20-1 CSARVASGGLRETQYF
TRBV6-5 CASSPFGRPSQETQYF
TRBV6-5 CASRLTENTEAFF
TRBV20-1 CSASAEGREWYNEQFF
TRBV2 CASGPEQRFF
TRBV7-9 CASRSQINTEAFF
TRBV6-5 CASHPGESEKLFF
TRBV6-2/TRBV6-3 CAIHKGDTQYF
TRBV7-2 CASSFFVDTQYF
TRBV12-3/TRBV12-4 CASSALFDEQFF
TRBV21-1 CASSKARGLARDTQYF
TRBV11-2 CASSSNLGGTLVWGLTDTQYF
TRBV7-8 CASRDPRSSGANVLTF
TRBV28 CASSLNRGYQETQYF
TRBV2 CARDPVDTQYF
TRBV12-3/TRBV12-4 CASSPSQGRETQYF